This TCR beta chain was captured by sequencing in a study of blood T cell repertoires in COVID-19. As for the study in general: Italy, Spain and the United States were the sources of the convalescent and acute COVID-19 samples. PBMCs, B-cell-depleted T cells, or T cells were the source of the cDNA or gDNA that made up the material.

CDR1 and CDR2 (germline): SNHLY, FYNNEI. The CDR3 length is 14 residues. Trimming stripped 0 bases from V and 5 bases from J, with 10 bases between. Per the original data handling: From reference gene primer amplification, estimates of nucleated cell counts were derived. Some clones are missing from TCRdb's copy, which holds only in-frame ones; the method was immunoSEQ multiplex PCR. The V and J calls and the clone size are those of that table, but D and trimming were determined from the DNA. The sample lists some 87,000 clones; almost 95% were seen once. Sequencing was performed on peripheral blood. The sequence was obtained from an older woman with active COVID-19. V usage is TRBV2 and J usage is TRBJ1-1; D is uncertain. CDR3 coding DNA: TGTGCCAGCAGTGAAGCGGGGAGGATGACTGAAGCTTTCTTT. Encoded protein: CASSEAGRMTEAFF.